The source of this T cell receptor (beta chain) is a study of blood T cells in healthy people across ages (dated by TCRdb to between 2014 and 2016). About the full investigation: In model experiments, roughly one uniquely barcoded TCR beta cDNA molecule per two T cells was captured by template switching. The study measured age-related changes in TCR beta repertoire diversity using deep sequencing normalized with unique cDNA molecular identifiers. Four age groups were formed from the donors: young (average about 17 years), middle-aged (around 41), aged (roughly 56) and long-lived (approximately 78). Donors of different ages were randomly distributed across sequencing lanes to avoid experimental bias. Using the same blood draw, the study looked at two additional independent replicas of 1 million unique cDNA reads for two donors, one aged 18 to 30 and the other aged 80 or older. Overall results and qualifications from the work: There was a strong correlation between observed TCR beta diversity and the percentage of naive T cells measured by flow cytometry. Because profiling used bulk unsorted PBMCs, naive and antigen-experienced compartments could not be compared conclusively. Observed TCR beta diversity per million T cells fell roughly linearly with age, and a significant reduction was already apparent by age about 43. The CMV infection status of donors was not known, potentially confounding age-related changes in expanded clonotypes. Estimates of total diversity based on one million sequenced T cells were considered lower bounds and underestimates. Compared with the aged group, the long-lived group had more naive CD4+ T cells, fewer expanded clones and increased TCR diversity, a pattern suggesting age selection.

The germline V gene (reference sequence) sets CDR1 to SEHNR and CDR2 to FQNEAQ. Counted from cysteine to phenylalanine, this CDR3 has 13 amino acids. This entry keeps only the CDR3 DNA: 39 bases, framed from base 1. Trimming costs V 5 bases and J 10 bases, and their ends lie 15 bases apart. The library was obtained by 5' RACE. Sequencing instrument: Illumina HiSeq 2500. The second PCR ran for roughly 6 to 11 cycles and used a J-beta primer mix along with a sample-barcoded 5' primer. Each TCR beta cDNA molecule received a unique molecular identifier from a template-switch 5' adaptor carrying 12 random nucleotides. Each sample yielded at least 2.5 million CDR3-containing paired-end reads. All of the RNA was converted into first-strand cDNA using the Mint cDNA synthesis kit, with a TRBC-specific oligonucleotide serving as the primer. Following uracil-DNA glycosylase treatment, a first 18-cycle PCR with universal primers M1SS and BC2_uni_R was performed on all cDNA. The paper's data handling went like this. For normalization, 1 million high-quality reads, each with a distinct molecular identifier, were randomly selected from each sample. Instead of being binned into consensus sequences, reads that shared molecular identifiers were thrown out. MiTCR, run with a Q25 quality threshold and the strictest error-elimination algorithm, handled CDR3 identification, clonotype clustering and error correction. A nonparametric unseen species model with Euler transformation was used to estimate a lower bound on total TCR beta diversity. TCRdb passed the public sequencing reads through fastp at Q25 and MiXCR, retaining productive beta sequences. Under each unique CDR3 protein, matching rows form one entry showing the most common genes and DNA. The V and J calls follow TCRdb's processing rather than the paper's. For this sample the table gives about 1.5 million distinct CDR3 sequences, of which 35% to 45% were detected only once. The top ten clones comprise about 4% of the sample.

Systemically healthy Caucasian individuals from Russia, some 36 in total and aged roughly 6 to 90 years, were included as donors. Roughly 9.5 milliliters of peripheral blood were drawn from each donor into EDTA-treated Vacutainer tubes. Ficoll-Paque density-gradient centrifugation was used to isolate PBMCs, with at least 6.5 million per sample. Total RNA, at least 5 micrograms per sample, was extracted from PBMCs with Trizol reagent. Naive CD45RAhigh/CD27high T cell percentages were measured by flow cytometry on a PBMC aliquot from every donor. Points on this clonotype: No cognate antigen has been identified for it. No base qualities exist here, and no much larger clone lies one base off it.

The origin of this receptor is a woman in her late teens or twenties in good health. The rearrangement joined TRBV7-9 to TRBJ2-1; TRBD2 is perhaps the D gene, given 5 matching bases. Material for sequencing was blood. CDR3 protein: CASSLRRNYEQFF. The bases are TGTGCCAGCAGCCTAAGGAGGAACTACGAGCAGTTCTTC.